This T cell receptor beta chain was identified during a study of Tregs in tolerant kidney transplant recipients. Some clones are missing from TCRdb's copy, which holds only in-frame ones; the method was immunoSEQ multiplex PCR. This sample has some 71,000 clones, with roughly nine tenths found just once. This clone was counted only a few times. Its antigen is still unknown. This specimen includes other DNA sequences encoding the same CDR3. Study-wide results and limits: Few patients were studied, so findings need validation in larger groups. In tolerant patients, donor-specific Tregs outgrew total Tregs, suggesting antigen-driven expansion.

Trimming removed 4 bases from V and 2 bases from J; junction bases left unmatched: 1. The length of the CDR3 is 13 residues. Looked up from germline, CDR1 is MDHEN and CDR2 is SYDVKM. The receptor was derived from a human donor who received a combined kidney and bone marrow transplant. Sequences were derived from CD4+ T cells from blood, sampled before the transplant. The chain joins TRBV28 to TRBJ1-2; 7 bases are shared with TRBD1. The CDR3 protein is CASSSGQNYGYTF. CDR3 in DNA: TGTGCCAGCAGTTCGGGACAGAACTATGGCTACACCTTC.